This TCR beta chain was profiled in a study of cytomegalovirus exposure and HLA in healthy donors. Whole-study findings and limits: Reports indicated that the classifier achieved high specificity and sensitivity in diagnosing cytomegalovirus status.

The protocol was immunoSEQ multiplex PCR, while the TCRdb copy is restricted to in-frame clones and leaves out a portion. The data contain 120,000 or so clones, approximately 81% of them singletons. The length of the CDR3 is 15 residues. Per the germline V gene, CDR1 is SGHDT and CDR2 is YYEEEE. J gave up 0 bases and V 1 base, and 4 bases lay outside the gene matches. Notes on this clone: Its specificity is not known.

The sequence derives from a woman in her 30s in good health and CMV-seronegative. The sequenced material came from PBMCs. The chain is built from TRBV5-6 and TRBJ2-7, with 7 bases aligning to TRBD2. The chain's CDR3 is CASSLRDYRSYEQYF. Here the CDR3 DNA reads TGTGCCAGCAGCTTGCGGGACTACCGCTCCTACGAGCAGTACTTC.